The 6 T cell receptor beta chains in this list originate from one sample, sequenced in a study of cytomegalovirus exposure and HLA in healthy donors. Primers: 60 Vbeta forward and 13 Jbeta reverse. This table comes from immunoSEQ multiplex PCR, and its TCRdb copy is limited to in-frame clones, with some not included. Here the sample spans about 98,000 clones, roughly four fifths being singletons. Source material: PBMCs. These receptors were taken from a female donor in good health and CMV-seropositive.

Here the CDR3 reads CASSIGGATGELFF. The CDR3 nucleotides read TGTGCCAGTAGTATTGGGGGGGCCACCGGGGAGCTGTTTTTT. V is TRBV19 and J is TRBJ2-2; TRBD2 is a possible D gene (7 bases). There are 14 residues in the CDR3. Germline-derived CDR1 and CDR2 are LNHDA and SQIVND (reference sequence). V was trimmed by 3 bases and J by 4 bases, leaving 9 bases between them.

The CDR3 is CASSLRGGRFFNEKLFF. CDR3 nucleotides: TGTGCCAGCAGTTTACGTGGCGGCCGTTTTTTTAATGAAAAACTGTTTTTT. The rearrangement uses TRBV27 and TRBJ1-4; D not resolved. The V gene lost 2 bases and the J gene lost 4 bases, with 17 bases spanning the gap. The germline gives CDR1 MNHEY, CDR2 SMNVEV (reference sequence). This CDR3 has 17 amino acids.

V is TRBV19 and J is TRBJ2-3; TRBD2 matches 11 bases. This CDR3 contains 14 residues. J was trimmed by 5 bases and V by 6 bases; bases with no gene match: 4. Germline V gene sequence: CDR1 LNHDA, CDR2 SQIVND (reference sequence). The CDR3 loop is CASSSSGGLDTQYF. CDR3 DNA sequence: TGTGCCAGTAGCTCTAGCGGGGGGTTAGATACGCAGTATTTT.

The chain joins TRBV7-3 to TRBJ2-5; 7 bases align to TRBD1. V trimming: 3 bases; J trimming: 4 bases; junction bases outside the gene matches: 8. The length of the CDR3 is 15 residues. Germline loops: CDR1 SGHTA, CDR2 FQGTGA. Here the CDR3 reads CASSLSGGLSETQYF. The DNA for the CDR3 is TGTGCCAGCAGCTTGTCAGGGGGTTTATCAGAGACCCAGTACTTC.

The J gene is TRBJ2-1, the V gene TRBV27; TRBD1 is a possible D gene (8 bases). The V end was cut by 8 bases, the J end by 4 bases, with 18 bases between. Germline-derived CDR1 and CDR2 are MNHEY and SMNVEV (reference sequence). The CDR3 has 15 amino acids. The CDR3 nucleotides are TGTGCCAGCCGTACAGGGGGGGGCTCTTACAATGAGCAGTTCTTC. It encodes CASRTGGGSYNEQFF.

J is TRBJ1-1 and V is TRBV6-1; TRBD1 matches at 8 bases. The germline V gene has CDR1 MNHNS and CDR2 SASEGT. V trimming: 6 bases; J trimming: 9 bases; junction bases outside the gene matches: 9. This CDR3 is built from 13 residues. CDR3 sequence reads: CASRESGQGQAFF. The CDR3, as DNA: TGTGCCAGCAGAGAGTCCGGACAGGGTCAAGCTTTCTTT.